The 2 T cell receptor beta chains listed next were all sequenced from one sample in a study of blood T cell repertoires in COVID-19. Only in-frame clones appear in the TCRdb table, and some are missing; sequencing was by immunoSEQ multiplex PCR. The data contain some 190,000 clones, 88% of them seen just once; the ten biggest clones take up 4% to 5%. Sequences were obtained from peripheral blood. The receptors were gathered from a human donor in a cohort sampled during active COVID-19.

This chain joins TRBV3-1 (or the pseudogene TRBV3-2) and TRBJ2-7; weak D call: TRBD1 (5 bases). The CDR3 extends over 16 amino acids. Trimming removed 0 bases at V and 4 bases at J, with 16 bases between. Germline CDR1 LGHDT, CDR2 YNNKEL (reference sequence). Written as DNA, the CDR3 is TGTGCCAGCAGCCAAGAGAAGGCAGGGAAAAGGTACGAGCAGTACTTC. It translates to CASSQEKAGKRYEQYF.

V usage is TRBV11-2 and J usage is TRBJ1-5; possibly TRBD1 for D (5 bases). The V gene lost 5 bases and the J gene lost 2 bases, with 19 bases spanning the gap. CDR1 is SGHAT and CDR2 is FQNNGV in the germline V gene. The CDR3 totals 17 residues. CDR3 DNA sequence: TGTGCCAGCAGCCGTGGGGCCAGAGGCAATGGCAATCAGCCCCAGCATTTT. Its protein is CASSRGARGNGNQPQHF. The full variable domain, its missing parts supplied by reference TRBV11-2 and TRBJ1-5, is EAGVAQSPRYKIIEKRQSVAFWCNPISGHATLYWYQQILGQGPKLLIQFQNNGVVDDSQLPKDRFSAERLKGVDSTLKIQPAKLEDSAVYLCASSRGARGNGNQPQHFGDGTRLSIL.